This T cell receptor beta chain was retrieved from a study of blood T cell repertoires in COVID-19. About the research overall: The origin of the acute and convalescent COVID-19 samples was the United States, Italy and Spain. Sample material is recorded as cDNA or gDNA derived from T cells, B-cell-depleted T cells, or PBMCs.

Original analysis: For nucleated cells, counts were estimated from reference gene primer amplification. Only in-frame clones appear in the TCRdb table, and some are missing; sequencing was by immunoSEQ multiplex PCR. The V and J calls and clone size come from that table; D and trimming were worked out from the DNA. The repertoire has 200,000 to 300,000 clones, under 85% of them found once; the top ten carry around 2%. V was clipped by 5 bases and J by 1 base; unmatched bases: 2. There are 14 residues in the CDR3. Germline loops: CDR1 SEHNR, CDR2 FQNEAQ (reference sequence). The sample consisted of peripheral blood. J is TRBJ2-3 and V is TRBV7-9; 8 bases align to TRBD2. The receptor comes from a man aged 25 to 45 who had recovered from COVID-19. CDR3 DNA: TGTGCCAGCAGCCAAGCGGGGGGCACAGATACGCAGTATTTT. Translating it yields CASSQAGGTDTQYF.